This T cell receptor (beta chain) came from a study of CD4 T cells in relation to SARS-CoV-2 and coronaviruses (dated by TCRdb to the early 2020s). Background on the whole study: In the ViraFEST assay, PBMCs were cultured with antigen for approximately eleven days, after which TCR beta CDR3s were sequenced to identify clonal expansions specific to the antigen. Memory CD4+ T cell crossreactivity between SARS-CoV-2 and common cold coronavirus spike proteins was assessed at the TCR clonotype level in the study. An HIV-1 Nef peptide pool or a no-peptide culture served as the negative reference condition. The Adaptive Biotechnologies TCR-sequencing kit was used to sequence samples from a few pre-COVID donors and the naive versus memory experiments, while other data came from Illumina-based sequencing. Expansion assays from other donors in the study were sequenced with a different, Illumina-based TCR-beta assay. Using patient-derived lymphoblastoid cell lines, the shared crossreactive spike epitopes were mapped to their HLA restriction. The study at large found these results: Memory CD4+ clonotypes crossrecognizing SARS-CoV-2 and at least one common cold coronavirus spike were found in approximately 60% of donors. Crossreactivity analysis was centred on spike protein, so crossreactivity against other viral proteins was not assessed. Because no donor provided both pre-pandemic and post-infection samples, tracing the source of pre-existing responses was limited. Small numbers of patients and of tested TCRs were a limitation of the study. Compared with monoreactive clones, crossreactive clones had significantly weaker SARS-CoV-2-driven expansion, a result consistent with antigenic imprinting.

The CDR3 runs 12 amino acids, cysteine and phenylalanine included. Solely the CDR3 DNA is kept, with 36 bases framed from the first base. The junction shows trimming of 7 bases on V and 5 bases on J, plus 10 bases between the germline ends. CDR1 and CDR2 (SGHTA, FQGNSA) derive from the germline V gene. CD4+ T cells from unexposed donors were collected before the COVID-19 pandemic (2011-2018). The EasySep CD4+ T cell isolation kit was used to isolate CD4+ T cells once the cultures had run for 10 to 11 days. Unexposed donor CD4+ T cells were tested for reactivity to SARS-CoV-2 S and N and four common cold coronavirus spike pools, as cell number allowed. Each well received two million PBMCs, cultured in IMDM supplemented with approximately 5% human AB serum and roughly 10 IU/ml IL-2. Half of the culture medium was replaced with fresh IL-2-containing medium on days 3 and 7. In general, triplicate replicate wells were used for every peptide culture condition. Leukapheresis product for the unexposed donors was purchased commercially. Ficoll-Paque PLUS gradient centrifugation was used to isolate PBMCs from leukapheresis product or whole blood. PBMCs were either cryopreserved at -140 degrees C or used fresh in the expansion assay. The QIAamp Micro DNA Kit was used to extract genomic DNA from the CD4+ T cells.

The receptor library was made with the immunoSEQ multiplex PCR assay. Concerning the study's data processing: Preprocessing removed nonproductive sequences and CDR3s not starting with C, not ending with F or W, or shorter than 7 amino acids. Antigen-specific clonotypes were called with the MANAFEST web app, based on expansion relative to reference and other culture wells. A clone counted as positive if significantly expanded in 2 of 3 replicate wells versus the reference culture at FDR below 0.05. A further requirement for positive clones was significant expansion compared with all other tandem wells, along with an odds ratio above 5. After three terminal residues were trimmed from each end, CDR3 homology was quantified as pairwise Levenshtein distance using the stringdist R package. The table was pulled from immuneACCESS by TCRdb, which kept in-frame rearrangements only. Such tables lose some clones; where checked, under half of the loss comes from unresolved V genes, and the rest has no known cause. From that table come the V and J calls and clone size; the DNA was used to work out D and trimming. Present in this sample are 25,000 to 30,000 clones, about 77% of which were seen just once. The ten top clones hold 15% to 20% of the sample.

A remark on this clone: Its antigen is unknown. One base away there is no much larger clone; base qualities are not given.

This chain joins TRBV7-2 to TRBJ2-3; 6 matching bases give a weak D call of TRBD2. This receptor was identified in a human donor in good health. Sequencing was performed on CD4+ T cells from PBMCs, cultured in vitro. The CDR3 reads CASIFGGDTQYF. The nucleotide sequence reads as follows: TGTGCCAGCATTTTCGGGGGAGATACGCAGTATTTT.